This TCR beta chain was retrieved from a study of T cell responses to AZD1222 COVID-19 vaccine. Libraries were prepared by immunoSEQ multiplex PCR; TCRdb keeps only in-frame clonotypes and omits some of them. In the table there are some 130,000 clones, over 85% of which are singletons. Second-dose intervals near 4 or 12 weeks were combined. In germline, CDR1 is LGHNA, CDR2 YSLEER. The CDR3 has 16 residues. V lost 0 bases to trimming and J lost 0 bases, with 9 bases between them. The material sequenced was peripheral blood, taken 28 days after the second AZD1222 dose. This chain uses TRBV4-3 with TRBJ1-3; D is unresolved. The sequence derives from an adult who received the AZD1222 COVID-19 vaccine. As DNA, the CDR3 is TGCGCCAGCAGCCAAGAGGGCGGCTACTCTGGAAACACCATATATTTT. This gives the protein CASSQEGGYSGNTIYF.